Below, one T cell receptor (beta chain) is given with its context. The sample is drawn from a study of blood T cell repertoires in COVID-19. The CDR3 runs to 13 residues. The V end lost 1 base, the J end lost 4 bases, and 8 bases lay between the germline ends. Germline values: CDR1 SGHNT, CDR2 YYREEE (reference sequence). Authors' data handling: Amplification from reference gene primers served as the basis for estimated nucleated cell counts. The repertoire was sequenced with immunoSEQ multiplex PCR; TCRdb's copy has only in-frame clones and lacks some. Clone size and the V and J calls come from that table; the DNA yielded D and trimming. Of around 95,000 clones listed, roughly nine tenths were seen once; the top ten hold about 2.2%.

The receptor was derived from a man in his forties or fifties with active COVID-19. The V gene is TRBV5-4, the J gene TRBJ1-1; D may be TRBD1 (6 bases). Sequencing was performed on peripheral blood. The CDR3 is CASSLPGVTEAFF. CDR3 nucleotides: TGTGCCAGCAGCTTGCCAGGGGTCACTGAAGCTTTCTTT. The entire variable domain, with the rest obtained from reference TRBV5-4 and TRBJ1-1, is as follows: ETGVTQSPTHLIKTRGQQVTLRCSSQSGHNTVSWYQQALGQGPQFIFQYYREEENGRGNFPPRFSGLQFPNYSSELNVNALELDDSALYLCASSLPGVTEAFFGQGTRLTVV.